Described below is a single TCR beta chain sequence and its context. Its antigen is unidentified. This sample is drawn from a study of shared clonotypes between healthy human individuals. For the study at large: Per donor, three plates held CD4 naive cells, three held CD4 memory, two held CD8 naive and one held CD8 memory.

Terminally differentiated effector memory CD45RA+ cells were left out of the naive CD8 fraction, which was CD45RO-negative and positively selected for CCR7. Overall study results and limits: Estimated richness was generally greater in naive than memory subsets. Relative to their counterparts shared across all four donors, non-shared clonotypes exhibited diminished generation probabilities. In having few donors, the study represented limited genetic and exposure-history diversity.

Libraries were prepared by immunoSEQ multiplex PCR; TCRdb keeps only in-frame clonotypes and omits some of them. The sample consists of 750,000 to 1,000,000 clones, over 90% of them appearing once. Sequences were obtained from naive CD8+ T cells sorted from blood. The clonotype comes from a man aged 25-45 years in good health.

CDR3 protein: CATGPNYGYTF. In nucleotides, the CDR3 is TGTGCCACGGGTCCTAACTATGGCTACACCTTC. The chain uses TRBV6-5 and TRBJ1-2; unclear D gene. The CDR3 is made up of 11 amino acids. V was trimmed by 10 bases and J by 0 bases, leaving 6 bases between them. Germline CDR1 reads MNHEY; CDR2 reads SVGAGI.